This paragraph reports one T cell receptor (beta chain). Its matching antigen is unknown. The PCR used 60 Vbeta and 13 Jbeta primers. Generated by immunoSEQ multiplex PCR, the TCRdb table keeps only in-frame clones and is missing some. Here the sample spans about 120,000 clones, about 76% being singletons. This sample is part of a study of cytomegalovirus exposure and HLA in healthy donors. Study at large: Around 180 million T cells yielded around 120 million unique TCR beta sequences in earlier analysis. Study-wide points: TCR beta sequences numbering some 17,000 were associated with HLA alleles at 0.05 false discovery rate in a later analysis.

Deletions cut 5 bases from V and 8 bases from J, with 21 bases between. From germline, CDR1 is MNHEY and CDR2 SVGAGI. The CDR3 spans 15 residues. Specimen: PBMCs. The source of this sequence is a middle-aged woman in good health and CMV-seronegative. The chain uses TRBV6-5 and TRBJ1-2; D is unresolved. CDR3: CASSRGLPGSGGYTF. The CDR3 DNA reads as TGTGCCAGCAGTCGTGGTTTGCCGGGATCTGGCGGCTACACCTTC.